A single sample gave rise to the 3 T cell receptor beta chains below, sequenced in a study of response to subunit inactivated influenza vaccine. TCRdb used MiXCR to reprocess the RT-PCR reads, holding one entry per CDR3 protein. The sample consists of over 800,000 distinct CDR3 sequences, 21% of them appearing once. The source material was PBMCs from blood, sampled 5 to 6 days after vaccination. These receptors originate from a man aged 45-60 years who received an inactivated influenza vaccine.

This chain links TRBV6-1 with TRBJ2-7; TRBD1 is a possible D gene (6 bases). Deletions cut 8 bases from V and 0 bases from J, with 14 bases between. Germline CDR1 reads MNHNS; CDR2 reads SASEGT. The CDR3 consists of 14 residues. The CDR3: CASVMDSSSYEQYF. CDR3 sequence (DNA): TGTGCCAGCGTCATGGACAGTAGCTCCTACGAGCAGTACTTC.

This clonotype was counted only a few times. This chain connects TRBV7-8 to TRBJ2-7; TRBD1 agrees at 10 bases. CDR1 is SGHVS and CDR2 is FQNEAQ in the germline V gene. V shed 3 bases and J 7 bases; nucleotides not matched to a gene: 9. The CDR3 is 15 residues long. The chain's CDR3 is CASSFTGTGVGEQYF. CDR3 DNA: TGTGCCAGCAGCTTTACCGGGACAGGGGTAGGGGAGCAGTACTTC.

This clonotype came up a few times. V gene TRBV29-1 combines with J gene TRBJ2-3; 12 nucleotides match TRBD2. V trimming: 7 bases; J trimming: 3 bases; junction bases outside the gene matches: 17. CDR1 and CDR2 (germline): SQVTM, ANQGSEA. CDR3 length: 18 residues. In DNA, the CDR3 is TGCAGCGGTGGCCCGAGACTAGCGGGAGCGGGTGAAACAGATACGCAGTATTTT. Its translation is CSGGPRLAGAGETDTQYF.